Shown below are 23 T cell receptor beta chains from a single sample sequenced in a study of regulatory T cells in long-lasting Graves disease. Building of the TCR beta libraries involved iRepertoire HTBI primers and Arm-PCR of CDR3 regions. One entry per CDR3 protein results from TCRdb running MiXCR on the multiplex PCR reads. Of a few hundred thousand distinct CDR3 sequences listed, 15% to 20% are singletons. Time point: newly diagnosed GD, antithyroid drugs for less than 3 months. There was RNA extracted from PBMCs, and the TCR library was made from it. These data were also reused for a study on T cells in Graves' hyperthyroidism and ophthalmopathy.

The sequenced sample was peripheral blood mononuclear cells (PBMCs), obtained at new diagnosis, from a patient treated with antithyroid drugs. The receptors originated from a young woman with Graves disease.

This clonotype has a count of ten or more. In DNA, the CDR3 is TGCAGTGCTAGAGATCCAGGGATGGATAATTCACCCCTCCACTTT. Translation: CSARDPGMDNSPLHF. The V and J genes are TRBV20-1 and TRBJ1-6; maybe TRBD1 (5 bases). Trimming stripped 0 bases from V and 5 bases from J, with 11 bases between. Germline values: CDR1 DFQATT, CDR2 SNEGSKA (reference sequence). The CDR3 is made up of 15 amino acids.

This clonotype was detected many times. V gene TRBV12-3 or TRBV12-4 combines with J gene TRBJ1-5; no firm D call. Trimming stripped 5 bases from V and 4 bases from J, with 9 bases between. The CDR3 is made up of 13 amino acids. The CDR3 loop reads CASSPSMNQPQHF. In nucleotides, the CDR3 is TGTGCCAGCAGTCCGTCAATGAATCAGCCCCAGCATTTT.

The genes are TRBV29-1 and TRBJ2-1; no definite D call. Germline V CDR1 and CDR2: SQVTM, ANQGSEA. This CDR3 region has 11 residues. V was pared by 6 bases and J by 10 bases, with 13 bases between. The CDR3 coding sequence is TGCAGCGTCCTCGGCCGGGCGGAGCAGTTCTTC. Encoded protein: CSVLGRAEQFF.

This clonotype was seen ten or more times. The rearrangement joins TRBV20-1 to TRBJ2-3; TRBD2 aligns across 10 bases. This CDR3 has 14 amino acids. The germline CDR1 and CDR2 sequences are DFQATT and SNEGSKA (reference sequence). Unmatched junction bases numbered 4, after V lost 6 bases and J lost 1 base. The CDR3 protein is CSAYGTSGTDTQYF. Written as DNA, the CDR3 is TGCAGTGCCTACGGGACTAGCGGCACAGATACGCAGTATTTT.

This clonotype was seen repeatedly, ten times or more. V gene TRBV20-1 combines with J gene TRBJ2-1, with TRBD2 identical over 8 bases. Germline V CDR1 and CDR2: DFQATT, SNEGSKA (reference sequence). The CDR3 is 13 amino acids. Unmatched junction bases numbered 5, after V lost 3 bases and J lost 7 bases. The CDR3 reads CSASREGPNEQFF. CDR3 nucleotide sequence: TGCAGTGCTAGTCGGGAGGGCCCTAATGAGCAGTTCTTC.

V gene TRBV20-1 combines with J gene TRBJ2-1, with 8 nucleotides matching TRBD2. This CDR3 is built from 12 residues. The germline V gene has CDR1 DFQATT and CDR2 SNEGSKA (reference sequence). The trim removed 7 bases at V and 9 bases at J, leaving 8 bases unmatched. The CDR3 coding sequence is TGCAGTGTTTTCGGAGCGGGAGCTGAGCAGTTCTTC. Its protein product is CSVFGAGAEQFF.

Ten or more counts support this clonotype. This chain uses TRBV20-1 with TRBJ2-3; 9 bases map to TRBD2. There are 15 residues in the CDR3. V trimming: 8 bases; J trimming: 3 bases; junction bases outside the gene matches: 12. Per germline, CDR1 DFQATT and CDR2 SNEGSKA (reference sequence). The CDR3 loop is CSSGRASGITDTQYF. In DNA form, the CDR3 reads TGCAGTTCCGGAAGGGCTAGCGGGATAACAGATACGCAGTATTTT.

The J gene is TRBJ1-1, the V gene TRBV10-1; possible D gene TRBD1, 5 bases. The CDR3 spans 12 residues. CDR1 WNHNN and CDR2 SYGVQD come from the germline V gene (reference sequence). V was clipped by 2 bases and J by 10 bases, with 11 bases between them. As DNA, the CDR3 is TGCGCCAGCAGTGAGGGGACCTCGGGAGCTTTCTTT. The encoded protein is CASSEGTSGAFF.

This clonotype was observed at least ten times. This sequence joins TRBV12-3 or TRBV12-4 and TRBJ2-2; TRBD1 or TRBD2 may be the D gene (5 bases each). This CDR3 region has 13 residues. V dropped 6 bases and J dropped 3 bases, with 8 bases sitting between them. The CDR3 sequence: CASSRGDTGELFF. CDR3 nucleotide sequence: TGTGCCAGCAGCCGAGGGGACACCGGGGAGCTGTTTTTT.

V gene TRBV6-2 or TRBV6-3 combines with J gene TRBJ2-1; 7 nucleotides agree with TRBD1. Germline lookup yields CDR1 MNHEY and CDR2 SVGEGT. Trimming took 7 bases from V and 4 from J; bases not matched to a gene: 10. The CDR3 runs 15 residues. Written as DNA, the CDR3 is TGTGCCAGCACCCTAGGACAGGAGCGATACAATGAGCAGTTCTTC. It is translated as CASTLGQERYNEQFF.

To note about this clonotype: One junction end disagrees with the germline gene, perhaps due to a read error. V and J are TRBV14 and TRBJ2-7; 9 bases line up with TRBD1. The CDR3 sequence is 14 residues long. Germline-derived CDR1 and CDR2 are SGHDN and FVKESK. Written as DNA, the CDR3 is TGTGCCAGCAGCCAAGGGGACAGGGTTTTTGAATATGACTTC. Amino acids: CASSQGDRVFEYDF.

The chain joins TRBV6-8 to TRBJ1-2, with TRBD1 matching over 8 bases. The CDR3 runs 15 residues. The germline gives CDR1 MNHGY, CDR2 SAAAGT. V was clipped by 2 bases and J by 5 bases; unmatched bases: 7. The CDR3 spells CASSYRGTGEYGYTF. The CDR3 region has the DNA TGTGCCAGCAGTTACCGGGGGACAGGAGAATATGGCTACACCTTC.

This clonotype was picked up many times. This likely comes from a read error, as the CDR3 has no conserved phenylalanine or tryptophan at its end. It is unclear where the CDR3 begins or ends on the DNA, so no DNA is shown, and the CDR3 is as TCRdb lists it. The rearrangement uses TRBV13 and TRBJ2-7; the listed D gene, TRBD1, was not tested against the DNA. Germline CDR1 PRHDT, CDR2 FYEKMQ (reference sequence). Including both end residues, the CDR3 is 12 amino acids long. The CDR3 protein is CASSRQGTSSTI.

This clonotype is a singleton in its sample. This probably arose from a read error, given a far larger clone one base away. The chain recombines TRBV27 with TRBJ2-1; 8 bases agree with TRBD2. This CDR3 is 15 amino acids long. V was clipped by 4 bases and J by 15 bases; unmatched bases: 17. Germline CDR1 reads MNHEY; CDR2 reads SMNVEV (reference sequence). CDR3 nucleotide sequence: TGTGCCAGCAGTTCCCCGGGACTAGATTCCAATTCGTCGTTCTTC. This translates into CASSSPGLDSNSSFF.

This chain joins TRBV6-1 and TRBJ2-3; TRBD1 is a possible D gene (5 bases). V lost 6 bases, J lost 0 bases, and 10 bases lay in between. The CDR3 covers 14 residues. Per the germline V gene, CDR1 is MNHNS and CDR2 is SASEGT. As DNA, the CDR3 is TGTGCCAGCAGGGAGACAGCTAGCACAGATACGCAGTATTTT. Protein sequence: CASRETASTDTQYF.

The chain uses TRBV9 and TRBJ2-1; D is undetermined. Germline CDR1 reads SGDLS; CDR2 reads YYNGEE. Trimming shortened V by 1 base and J by 7 bases, and 12 bases separated the two germline ends. The CDR3 sequence is 14 residues long. The CDR3: CASSVRGNLNEQFF. In DNA, the CDR3 is TGTGCCAGCAGCGTACGCGGAAACTTAAATGAGCAGTTCTTC. The whole variable domain, remainder taken from reference TRBV9 and TRBJ2-1, is DSGVTQTPKHLITATGQRVTLRCSPRSGDLSVYWYQQSLDQGLQFLIQYYNGEERAKGNILERFSAQQFPDLHSELNLSSLELGDSALYFCASSVRGNLNEQFFGPGTRLTVL.

In this sample, this clonotype turned up many times. The V and J genes are TRBV28 and TRBJ1-1, with D possibly matching TRBD1 (5 bases). V shed 5 bases and J shed 1 base, with 17 bases lying between them. Germline CDR1 reads MDHEN; CDR2 reads SYDVKM. The CDR3 consists of 16 residues. CDR3 nucleotide sequence: TGTGCCAGCAGTCAGACGATCGGACACAAGAACACTGAAGCTTTCTTT. Its protein product is CASSQTIGHKNTEAFF. The full variable domain, completed using reference TRBV28 and TRBJ1-1, is DVKVTQSSRYLVKRTGEKVFLECVQDMDHENMFWYRQDPGLGLRLIYFSYDVKMKEKGDIPEGYSVSREKKERFSLILESASTNQTSMYLCASSQTIGHKNTEAFFGQGTRLTVV.

This clonotype showed up just a few times. V usage is TRBV7-2 and J usage is TRBJ2-1, with 12 nucleotides matching TRBD2. Germline V lookup: CDR1 SGHTA, CDR2 FQGNSA. V was pared by 5 bases and J by 5 bases, with 4 bases of the junction left unmatched. The CDR3 sequence is 15 residues long. The CDR3 DNA is TGTGCCAGCAGCCTTAGACTAGCGGGAGACAATGAGCAGTTCTTC. It specifies CASSLRLAGDNEQFF.

This clonotype was counted only a few times. The V and J genes are TRBV3-1 and TRBJ2-3, with unresolved D. This CDR3 spans 14 amino acids. The ends were cut back, 4 bases at V and 2 bases at J, with 10 bases in the middle. Germline V gene data show CDR1 as LGHDT and CDR2 as YNNKEL (reference sequence). CDR3 in amino acids: CASSPTDPTDTQYF. The CDR3 bases are TGTGCCAGCAGCCCGACTGATCCCACAGATACGCAGTATTTT.

The chain couples TRBV7-2 to TRBJ2-5; 10 bases are shared with TRBD2. Trimming cost V 2 bases and J 5 bases; bases outside gene matches: 2. The CDR3 has 14 residues. Germline CDR1 reads SGHTA; CDR2 reads FQGNSA. The CDR3 here is CASSLLAGVETQYF. DNA of the CDR3: TGTGCCAGCAGCTTACTAGCGGGAGTTGAGACCCAGTACTTC.

This clonotype has at least ten counts. The chain is built from TRBV29-1 and TRBJ2-1, with 7 bases matching TRBD2. V lost 3 bases, J lost 4 bases, and 9 bases stayed unmatched. Germline V gives CDR1 SQVTM, CDR2 ANQGSEA. This CDR3 has 15 amino acids. The CDR3 is CSVEGSGGRYNEQFF. For the CDR3, the DNA is TGCAGCGTTGAGGGCTCCGGGGGGAGGTACAATGAGCAGTTCTTC.

Only one count was recorded for this clonotype. The chain uses TRBV6-2 or TRBV6-3 and TRBJ2-2, with 11 bases matching TRBD1. Germline V gene data show CDR1 as MNHEY and CDR2 as SVGEGT. The CDR3 length is 15 residues. V shed 8 bases and J 6 bases; nucleotides not matched to a gene: 8. The CDR3 nucleotides are TGTGCCAGCGGACGGACAGGGGGCGCTTCCGGGGAGCTGTTTTTT. It encodes CASGRTGGASGELFF.

Only a few counts were recorded for this clonotype. The V gene is TRBV29-1, the J gene TRBJ1-2; D call uncertain. The germline CDR1 and CDR2 sequences are SQVTM and ANQGSEA. The CDR3 covers 11 residues. The V end lost 6 bases, the J end lost 3 bases, and 8 bases lay between the germline ends. CDR3 DNA sequence: TGCAGCGTCACGAGGGACTATGGCTACACCTTC. Translating gives CSVTRDYGYTF.